The sequence of this T cell receptor (beta chain) was determined in a study of Graves' ophthalmopathy and Graves' hyperthyroidism. Moderately to severely active ophthalmopathy under 3 months, CAS at least 3, NOSPECS at least 4. PBMCs originated in less than 11 ml of fresh peripheral blood. Scientists amplified the TCR beta CDR3 regions from RNA transcripts. Amplification began with first-round RT-PCR using HTBI primers, then second-round multiplex PCR was performed. From the multiplex PCR reads, TCRdb called clonotypes with MiXCR, one entry per CDR3 protein. Of approximately 700,000 distinct CDR3 sequences listed, roughly 40% are singletons. The V segment lost 3 bases and the J segment 5 bases; nucleotides outside the gene matches: 10. Germline V gene data show CDR1 as SGHRS and CDR2 as YFSETQ. The CDR3 contains 16 residues. Study results and caveats: Classification of ophthalmopathy versus stable hyperthyroidism by a 13-signature model yielded around 90% sensitivity and 70% to 83% specificity. Detected in blood as well were most expanded thyroid clonotypes with frequency above 0.001.

Points on this clonotype: As yet, its antigen is unknown.

The V gene is TRBV5-1, the J gene TRBJ1-4; 7 bases are shared with TRBD1. The TCR comes from an adult man with Graves' ophthalmopathy. The sequenced material came from peripheral blood. The CDR3 nucleotides are TGCGCCAGCAGCTCGGCCCGGGACAGAGTGAATGAAAAACTGTTTTTT. This encodes CASSSARDRVNEKLFF.